This TCR beta chain originates from a study of blood T cell repertoires in COVID-19. Turning to the study itself: Specimens from acute and convalescent COVID-19 originated in the United States, Italy and Spain.

Donors were grouped by their self-reported clinical history. From germline, CDR1 is LGHDT and CDR2 YNNKEL (reference sequence). The CDR3 consists of 19 residues. Trimming cost V 2 bases and J 0 bases; bases outside gene matches: 11. Sequencing used immunoSEQ multiplex PCR; TCRdb keeps in-frame clones, though not all of them. The repertoire holds approximately 250,000 clones, with roughly four fifths as singletons. Sequenced input: PBMCs or T cells enriched from blood (not recorded which). The source of this sequence is a man between 35 and 55 years old who had recovered from COVID-19. This chain uses TRBV3-1 (or the pseudogene TRBV3-2) with TRBJ2-5; 11 bases match TRBD2. The CDR3 DNA reads as TGTGCCAGCAGCCAACTCCCGGCCGCTAGCGGGGGGTACCAAGAGACCCAGTACTTC. Amino acid sequence: CASSQLPAASGGYQETQYF.